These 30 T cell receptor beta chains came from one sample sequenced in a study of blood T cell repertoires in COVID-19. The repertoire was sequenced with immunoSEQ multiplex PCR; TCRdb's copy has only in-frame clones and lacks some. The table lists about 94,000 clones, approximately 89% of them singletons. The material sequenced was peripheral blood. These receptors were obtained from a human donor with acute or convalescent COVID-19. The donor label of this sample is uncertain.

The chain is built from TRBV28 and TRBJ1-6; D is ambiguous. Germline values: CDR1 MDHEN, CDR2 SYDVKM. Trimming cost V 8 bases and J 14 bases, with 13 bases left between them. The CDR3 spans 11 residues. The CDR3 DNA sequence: TGTGCCAGCTCCTCCCGTTCGGCCCTCCACTTT. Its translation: CASSSRSALHF.

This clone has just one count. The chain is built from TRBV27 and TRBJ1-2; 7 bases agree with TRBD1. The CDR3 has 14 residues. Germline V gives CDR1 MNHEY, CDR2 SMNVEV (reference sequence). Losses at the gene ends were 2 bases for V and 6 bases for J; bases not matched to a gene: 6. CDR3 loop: CASSLRPRGNGYTF. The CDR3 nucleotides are TGTGCCAGCAGTTTACGACCCAGGGGGAATGGCTACACCTTC.

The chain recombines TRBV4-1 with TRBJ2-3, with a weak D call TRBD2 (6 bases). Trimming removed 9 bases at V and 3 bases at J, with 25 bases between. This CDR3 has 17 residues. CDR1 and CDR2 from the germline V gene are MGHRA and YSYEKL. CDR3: CASTKAGTLNPTDTQYF. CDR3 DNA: TGCGCCAGTACAAAAGCGGGTACGTTAAACCCGACAGATACGCAGTATTTT.

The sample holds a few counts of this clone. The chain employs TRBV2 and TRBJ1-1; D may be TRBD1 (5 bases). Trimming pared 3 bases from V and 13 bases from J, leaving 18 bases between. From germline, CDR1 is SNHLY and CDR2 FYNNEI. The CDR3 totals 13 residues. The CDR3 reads CASSDDIGAVGFF. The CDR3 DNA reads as TGTGCCAGCAGTGATGACATAGGGGCGGTTGGTTTCTTT.

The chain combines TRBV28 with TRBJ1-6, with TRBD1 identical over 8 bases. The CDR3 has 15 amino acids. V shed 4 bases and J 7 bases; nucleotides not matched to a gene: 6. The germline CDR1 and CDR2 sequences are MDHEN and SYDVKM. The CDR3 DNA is TGTGCCAGCAGTTCGCAGGGGGCTGGGAATTCACCCCTCCACTTT. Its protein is CASSSQGAGNSPLHF.

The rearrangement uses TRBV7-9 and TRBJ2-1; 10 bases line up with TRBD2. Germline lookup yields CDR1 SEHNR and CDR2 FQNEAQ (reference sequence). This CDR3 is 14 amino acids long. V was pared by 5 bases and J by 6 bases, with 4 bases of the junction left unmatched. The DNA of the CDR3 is TGTGCCAGCAGCCGGGGACTAGCGTTCAATGAGCAGTTCTTC. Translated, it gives CASSRGLAFNEQFF.

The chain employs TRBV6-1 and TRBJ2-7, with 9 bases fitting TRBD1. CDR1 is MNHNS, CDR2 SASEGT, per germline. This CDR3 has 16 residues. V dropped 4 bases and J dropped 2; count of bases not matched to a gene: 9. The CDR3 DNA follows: TGTGCCAGCAGTGGGTCCGACAGGGGGTATCCCTACGAGCAGTACTTC. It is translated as CASSGSDRGYPYEQYF.

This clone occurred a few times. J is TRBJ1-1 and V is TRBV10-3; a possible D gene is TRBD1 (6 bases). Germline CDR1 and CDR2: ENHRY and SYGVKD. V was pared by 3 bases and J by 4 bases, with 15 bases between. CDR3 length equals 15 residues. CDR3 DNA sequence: TGTGCCATCAGTGAACAGGGAGCTGGGAGCACTGAAGCTTTCTTT. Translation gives CAISEQGAGSTEAFF.

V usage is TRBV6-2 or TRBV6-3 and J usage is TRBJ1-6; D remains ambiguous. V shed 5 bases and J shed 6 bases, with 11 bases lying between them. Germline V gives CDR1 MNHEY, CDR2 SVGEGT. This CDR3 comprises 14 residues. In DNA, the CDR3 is TGTGCCAGCAGTCCCGGGAATTTTAATTCACCCCTCCACTTT. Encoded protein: CASSPGNFNSPLHF.

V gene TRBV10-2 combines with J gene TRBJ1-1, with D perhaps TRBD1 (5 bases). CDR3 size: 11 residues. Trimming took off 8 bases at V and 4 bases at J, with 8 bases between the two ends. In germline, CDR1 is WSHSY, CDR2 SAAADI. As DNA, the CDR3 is TGCGCCAGCCGGGGGGGCACTGAAGCTTTCTTT. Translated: CASRGGTEAFF.

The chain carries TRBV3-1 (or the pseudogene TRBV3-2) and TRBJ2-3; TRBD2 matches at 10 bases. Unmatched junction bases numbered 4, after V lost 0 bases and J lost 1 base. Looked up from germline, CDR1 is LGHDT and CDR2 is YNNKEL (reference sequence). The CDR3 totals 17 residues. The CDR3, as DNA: TGTGCCAGCAGCCAAGAAGTCGGGACTAGCGGCACAGATACGCAGTATTTT. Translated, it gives CASSQEVGTSGTDTQYF.

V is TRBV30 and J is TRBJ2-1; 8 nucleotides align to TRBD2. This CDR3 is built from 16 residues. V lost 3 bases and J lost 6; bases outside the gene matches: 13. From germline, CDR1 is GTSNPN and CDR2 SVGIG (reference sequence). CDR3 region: CAWSPTGTSVGNEQFF. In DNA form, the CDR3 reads TGTGCCTGGAGCCCCACAGGGACTAGTGTGGGCAATGAGCAGTTCTTC. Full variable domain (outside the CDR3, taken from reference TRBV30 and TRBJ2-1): SQTIHQWPATLVQPVGSPLSLECTVEGTSNPNLYWYRQAAGRGLQLLFYSVGIGQISSEVPQNLSASRPQDRQFILSSKKLLLSDSGFYLCAWSPTGTSVGNEQFFGPGTRLTVL.

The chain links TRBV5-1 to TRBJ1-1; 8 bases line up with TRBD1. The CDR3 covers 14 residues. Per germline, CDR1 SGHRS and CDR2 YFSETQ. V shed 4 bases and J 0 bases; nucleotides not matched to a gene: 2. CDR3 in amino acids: CASSATGVNTEAFF. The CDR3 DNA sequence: TGCGCCAGCAGCGCGACAGGGGTGAACACTGAAGCTTTCTTT.

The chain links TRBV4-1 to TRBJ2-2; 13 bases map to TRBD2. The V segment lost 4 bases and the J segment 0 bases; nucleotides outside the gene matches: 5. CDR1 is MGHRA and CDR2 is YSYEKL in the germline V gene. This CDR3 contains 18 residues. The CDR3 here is CASSLLTSGGSNTGELFF. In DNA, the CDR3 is TGCGCCAGCAGCCTCCTGACTAGCGGGGGGTCGAACACCGGGGAGCTGTTTTTT.

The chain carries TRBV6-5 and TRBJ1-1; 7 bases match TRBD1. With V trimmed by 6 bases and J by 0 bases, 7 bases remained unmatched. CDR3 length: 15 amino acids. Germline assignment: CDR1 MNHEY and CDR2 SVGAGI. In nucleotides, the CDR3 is TGTGCCAGCAGCACCAGCACAGGGGTGAACACTGAAGCTTTCTTT. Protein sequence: CASSTSTGVNTEAFF.

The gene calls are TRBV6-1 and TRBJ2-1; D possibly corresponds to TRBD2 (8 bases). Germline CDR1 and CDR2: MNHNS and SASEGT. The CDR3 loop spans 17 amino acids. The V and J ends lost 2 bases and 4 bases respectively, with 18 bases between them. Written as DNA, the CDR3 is TGTGCCAGCAGTGAACGGGGGGGGGACAGAGTTTACAATGAGCAGTTCTTC. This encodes CASSERGGDRVYNEQFF.

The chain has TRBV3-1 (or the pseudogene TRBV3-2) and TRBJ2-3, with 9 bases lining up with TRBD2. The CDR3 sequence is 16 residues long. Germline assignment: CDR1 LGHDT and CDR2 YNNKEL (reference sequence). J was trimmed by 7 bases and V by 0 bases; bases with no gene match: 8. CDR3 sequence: CASSQDQAGGFNTQYF. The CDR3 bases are TGTGCCAGCAGCCAAGATCAGGCGGGGGGGTTTAATACGCAGTATTTT.

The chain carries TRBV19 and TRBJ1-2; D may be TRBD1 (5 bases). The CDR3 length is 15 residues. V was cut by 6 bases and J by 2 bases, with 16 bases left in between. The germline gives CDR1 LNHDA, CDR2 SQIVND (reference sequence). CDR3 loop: CASSTPSGGNYGYTF. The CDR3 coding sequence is TGTGCCAGTAGCACGCCGTCGGGGGGGAACTATGGCTACACCTTC. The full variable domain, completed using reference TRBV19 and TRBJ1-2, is DGGITQSPKYLFRKEGQNVTLSCEQNLNHDAMYWYRQDPGQGLRLIYYSQIVNDFQKGDIAEGYSVSREKKESFPLTVTSAQKNPTAFYLCASSTPSGGNYGYTFGSGTRLTVV.

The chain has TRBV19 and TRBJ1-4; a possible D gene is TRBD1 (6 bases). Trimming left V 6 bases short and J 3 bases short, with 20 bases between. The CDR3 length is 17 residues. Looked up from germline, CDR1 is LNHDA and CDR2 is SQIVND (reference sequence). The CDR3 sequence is CASRFGGPGVSNEKLFF. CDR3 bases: TGTGCCAGTAGATTTGGGGGACCAGGGGTGTCTAATGAAAAACTGTTTTTT.

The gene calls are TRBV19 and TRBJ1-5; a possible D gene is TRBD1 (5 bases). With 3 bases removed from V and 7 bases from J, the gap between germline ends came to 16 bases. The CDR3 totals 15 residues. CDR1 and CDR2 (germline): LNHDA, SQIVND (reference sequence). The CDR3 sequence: CASSIRTDRGQPQHF. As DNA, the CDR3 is TGTGCCAGTAGTATCCGGACGGACCGGGGGCAGCCCCAGCATTTT.

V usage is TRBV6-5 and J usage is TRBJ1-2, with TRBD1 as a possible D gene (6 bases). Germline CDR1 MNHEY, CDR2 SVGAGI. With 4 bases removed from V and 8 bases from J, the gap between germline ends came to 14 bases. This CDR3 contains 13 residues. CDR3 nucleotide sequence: TGTGCCAGCAGTTCACCCCAGGGGTACGGCTACACCTTC. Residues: CASSSPQGYGYTF.

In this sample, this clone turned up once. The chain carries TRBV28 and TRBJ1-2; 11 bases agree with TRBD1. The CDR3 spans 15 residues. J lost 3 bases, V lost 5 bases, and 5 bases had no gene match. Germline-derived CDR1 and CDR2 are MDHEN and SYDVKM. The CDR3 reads CASSNPGQGDYGYTF. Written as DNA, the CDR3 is TGTGCCAGCAGTAATCCGGGACAGGGGGACTATGGCTACACCTTC.

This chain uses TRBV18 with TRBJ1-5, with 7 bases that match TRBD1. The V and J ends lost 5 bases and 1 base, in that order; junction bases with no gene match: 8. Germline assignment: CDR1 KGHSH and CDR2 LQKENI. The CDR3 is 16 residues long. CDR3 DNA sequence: TGTGCCAGCTCATATCTTGGCAGGGGGAGCAATCAGCCCCAGCATTTT. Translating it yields CASSYLGRGSNQPQHF.

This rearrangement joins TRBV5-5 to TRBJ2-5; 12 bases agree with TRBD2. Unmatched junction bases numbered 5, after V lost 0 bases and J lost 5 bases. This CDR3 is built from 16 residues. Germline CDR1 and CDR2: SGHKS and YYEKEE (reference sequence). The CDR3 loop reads CASSLGLAGGPETQYF. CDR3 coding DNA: TGTGCCAGCAGCTTGGGCCTAGCGGGGGGGCCGGAGACCCAGTACTTC. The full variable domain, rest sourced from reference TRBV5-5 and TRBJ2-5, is DAGVTQSPTHLIKTRGQQVTLRCSPISGHKSVSWYQQVLGQGPQFIFQYYEKEERGRGNFPDRFSARQFPNYSSELNVNALLLGDSALYLCASSLGLAGGPETQYFGPGTRLLVL.

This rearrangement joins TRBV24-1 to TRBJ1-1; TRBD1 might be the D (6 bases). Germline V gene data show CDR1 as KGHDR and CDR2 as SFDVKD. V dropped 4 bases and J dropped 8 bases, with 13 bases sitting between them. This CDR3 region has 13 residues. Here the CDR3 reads CATSDWTAEEAFF. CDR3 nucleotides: TGTGCCACCAGTGACTGGACAGCGGAGGAAGCTTTCTTT.

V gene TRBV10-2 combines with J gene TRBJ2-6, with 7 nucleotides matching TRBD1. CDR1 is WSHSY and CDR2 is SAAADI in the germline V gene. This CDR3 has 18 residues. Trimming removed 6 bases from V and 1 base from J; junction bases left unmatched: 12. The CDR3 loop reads CASRPRTGQESGANVLTF. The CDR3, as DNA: TGCGCCAGCAGACCTCGGACAGGTCAAGAATCTGGGGCCAACGTCCTGACTTTC.

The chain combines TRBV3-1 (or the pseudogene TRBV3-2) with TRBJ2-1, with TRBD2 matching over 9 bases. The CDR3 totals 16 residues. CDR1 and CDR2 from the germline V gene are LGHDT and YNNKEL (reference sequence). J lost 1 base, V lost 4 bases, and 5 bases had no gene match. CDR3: CASSPLAGVSYNEQFF. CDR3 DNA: TGTGCCAGCAGCCCTTTAGCGGGGGTGTCCTACAATGAGCAGTTCTTC.

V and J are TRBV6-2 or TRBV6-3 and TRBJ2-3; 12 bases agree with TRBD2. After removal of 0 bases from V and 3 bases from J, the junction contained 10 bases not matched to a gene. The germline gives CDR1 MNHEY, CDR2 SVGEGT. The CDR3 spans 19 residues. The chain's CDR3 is CASSYSTSGGSLGTDTQYF. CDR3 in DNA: TGTGCCAGCAGTTACTCGACTAGCGGGGGATCGTTGGGGACAGATACGCAGTATTTT.

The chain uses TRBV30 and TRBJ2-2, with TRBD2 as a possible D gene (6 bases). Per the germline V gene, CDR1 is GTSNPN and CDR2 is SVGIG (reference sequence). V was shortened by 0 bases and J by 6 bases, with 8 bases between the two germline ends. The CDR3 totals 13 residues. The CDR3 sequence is CAWSVGLPGELFF. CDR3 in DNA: TGTGCCTGGAGTGTAGGACTACCCGGGGAGCTGTTTTTT.

In nucleotides, the CDR3 is TGTGCCAGCAGCCCACCCGCGGGGGGTTTCAACCCCAATGAGCAGTTCTTC. Translation: CASSPPAGGFNPNEQFF. The chain employs TRBV7-9 and TRBJ2-1, with 8 bases aligning to TRBD2. V was pared by 5 bases and J by 6 bases, with 15 bases of the junction left unmatched. The germline V gene has CDR1 SEHNR and CDR2 FQNEAQ (reference sequence). There are 17 residues in the CDR3.